This TCR beta chain stems from a study of blood T cell repertoires in COVID-19. On the study more broadly: COVID-19 samples collected from the United States, Italy and Spain covered acute and convalescent phases. Nucleic acid was either cDNA or gDNA, and it came from T cells, B-cell-depleted T cells, or PBMCs.

Data came from immunoSEQ multiplex PCR; TCRdb stores just in-frame clones and leaves some out. The sample yields a few hundred thousand clones, roughly 86% seen once. The cohort comprised adults aged 18 to 89 years residing in approximately 22 US areas. Allocation to cohorts depended on clinical history reported by the participants. The clonotype originates from a young woman who had recovered from COVID-19. Source material: PBMCs or T cells enriched from blood (not recorded which).

The DNA of the CDR3 is TGTGCCAGCAGCTTAGGGGGCAGGGTAACCTATGGCTACACCTTC. Protein: CASSLGGRVTYGYTF. The chain recombines TRBV7-2 with TRBJ1-2, with D tentatively TRBD1 (5 bases). The CDR3 extends over 15 amino acids. V dropped 1 base and J dropped 4 bases, with 13 bases sitting between them. Germline CDR1 reads SGHTA; CDR2 reads FQGNSA.